This note documents a single T cell receptor beta chain sequence. The target of this receptor is not known. No much larger clonotype is one base removed from it; base qualities were not supplied. The sample belongs to a study of cytomegalovirus exposure and HLA in healthy donors (dated by TCRdb to the late 2010s). Some background on the complete study: In an earlier analysis of fewer than 750 of the donors, around 290 Gb of sequence data and 100 million or so unique TCR beta sequences from about 190 million T cells were reported. Approximately 310 gigabases of sequencing data and 78 million or so unique TCR sequences were included in an early release covering roughly 600 HLA-typed donors. Of the roughly 430 genotyped donors, 65% to 90% fell in the genetic ancestry cluster associated with self-reported Caucasian donors. The study was designed to test whether signatures of past pathogen exposure could be identified by cataloging public T cell receptors. The T cell repertoires of under 700 subjects were profiled by immunosequencing and related to cytomegalovirus serostatus. Besides the first cohort of 666 subjects, a separate validation cohort made up of 120 different subjects was used. The study combined high-throughput TCR immunosequencing, statistical association of individual TCRs with disease status, and machine learning to predict cytomegalovirus infection status. A later analysis re-examined previously published TCR beta repertoires from roughly 650 donors and added high-resolution HLA genotyping to investigate patterns of TCR occurrence. The later analysis used no new phenotypic data to find candidate immune exposures, relying instead on TCR beta sequences and their occurrence across donors. An earlier analysis of several hundred of the donors applied high-throughput TCR beta sequencing to assess whether each TCR beta V gene segment acted as functional or pseudogenic. Donor age, sex, ethnicity and CMV serostatus were collected together with the repertoire data. In a later genetic analysis, genome-wide SNP genotypes for about 55% of the roughly 700 donors were used, and that subset was treated as a discovery cohort. Every repertoire in the discovery cohort had been generated on one and the same sequencing platform. HLA typing covered class I and class II loci at four-digit resolution. Typing coverage varied by locus: roughly 620-640 donors for A, B, C, DRB1 and DQB1; roughly 560 for DQA1; more than 600 for DPA1; 450 to 480 for DPB1. A handful of DR-DQ haplotypes were handled as single units for association and clustering because linkage in the cohort was strong. On average, 235,054 unique TCR beta nucleotide sequences were sequenced per donor among some 420 genotyped donors of the cohort, with roughly 20% of those sequences being non-productive. Findings and caveats that apply to the study as a whole: A few of the identified cytomegalovirus-associated TCR beta chains were confirmed in vitro to be specific for cytomegalovirus antigens. Presence/absence analyses assumed roughly uniform sequencing depth across donors, an assumption that may not hold. A later analysis found that TCR association rates varied across HLA loci, with DRB1 alleles showing the most associated TCRs and HLA-C alleles the fewest. Broadly in line with IMGT annotations, most TCR beta V segments showed up in productive rearrangements about 87% or about 30% of the time in an earlier analysis of roughly 590 of the donors. V-gene and J-gene trimming of TCR beta chains was associated with a missense DCLRE1C variant in a later genetic analysis, and the association was replicated in an independent cohort. The authors suggested that the approach could potentially be extended to other disease states and immunological phenotypes. A cluster of highly shared sequence variants was judged likely to be a technical artifact of the sequencing pipeline. Strong co-occurrence of HLA alleles, especially DR and DQ, made assigning TCR associations to individual alleles difficult. Only TCR beta chains were sequenced in this cohort, and the absence of alpha or paired-chain data limited detectable features. According to a later analysis, most CMV-associated TCR beta chains appeared to be HLA-restricted, and the HLA associations seemed to be driven largely by CMV exposure. A further reported finding was that TCR beta sequences accurately predicted the HLA-A and HLA-B alleles for most subjects in the first cohort. Compared with the roughly 600-donor mean, donors in an Asian-associated ancestry cluster had fewer N-insertions in productive TCRs, according to a later genetic analysis. In the study, approximately 160 TCR beta chains were listed as associated with cytomegalovirus. In a later analysis, HLA-associated TCR beta chains were found to be more clonally expanded and to have lower generation probabilities than equally common non-associated chains. Correlated functional status among segregating V segments might be attributable to linkage disequilibrium, but an unknown experimental factor could not be ruled out. Because HLA typing was unavailable for some donors at each locus, only the typed subset was used in association tests. Most TCR sequences were seen in very few donors, while some public TCRs were found in many individuals. A later analysis associated roughly 17,000 TCR beta sequences with specific HLA alleles at a false discovery rate of 0.05. For the cohort, immune exposure information was limited to CMV serostatus. Because counts were too low, some 17 rarely observed V segments, including chromosome 9 orphons, were excluded from the earlier analysis of around 640 of the donors. Cytomegalovirus status was reported to be diagnosed by the classifier with high specificity and sensitivity in both the original and validation cohorts. According to a later analysis, parvovirus B19, influenza, CMV and Epstein-Barr virus appeared linked to several top co-occurrence clusters. Some IMGT-functional V segments, including TRBV6-2 and TRBV6-3, could not be told apart with the 87-base-pair reads, so those segments were excluded.

In total, roughly 670 healthy bone marrow donors made up the cohort. All cohort members were sampled while nominally healthy, although unrecorded immune exposures were likely present. The donor tested CMV seronegative and was one of the 352 seronegative cohort members. A peripheral blood sample was collected from each donor, and TCR beta sequencing was performed on peripheral blood mononuclear cells. Genomic DNA extraction from the blood cell samples was performed with the Qiagen DNeasy Blood Extraction Kit. Library preparation employed the immunoSEQ multiplex PCR assay. For the multiplex PCR, a mixture combining 60 forward primers for TCR Vbeta segments and 13 reverse primers for TCR Jbeta segments was used. The CDR3 region of rearranged TCR beta genes was amplified from genomic DNA by a multiplex PCR assay. The Illumina HiSeq System was used to sequence the amplified TCR beta libraries as 87-base-pair reads. On the authors' methods: In a later analysis, some 80 million unique TCR beta chains were counted across the 500 to 850 repertoires, and roughly 11 million of these chains were shared by at least two donors. A nearest-neighbor algorithm error-corrected the raw reads and collapsed the reads into unique sequences, merging closely related sequences to remove PCR and sequencing errors. CDR3 sequences were aligned to IMGT reference sequences to assign V, D and J gene segments. Each retained sequence needed at least a six-nucleotide match to both a V gene segment and a J gene segment. Rearrangements were called productive when the CDR3 lacked stop codons and stayed in frame with V and J; all others were non-productive. Following IMGT convention, CDR3 was defined as the stretch from the second conserved V-encoded cysteine to the conserved J-encoded phenylalanine. In an earlier analysis of 587 of the donors, sequences lacking an unambiguous match to a single V gene segment were excluded. In an earlier analysis of a few hundred of the donors, V segments were called functional above 56.7% productive rearrangements and were called segregating when the between-donor standard deviation exceeded 5%. To diagnose cytomegalovirus status from the catalog of TCR beta chain sequences, a statistical classification framework was built. In a later analysis, V and J genes were assigned by comparing TCR nucleotide sequences against IMGT/GENE-DB human TR gene sequences. Using the TCRdist pipeline, a later analysis assigned CDR3 sequences along with most-parsimonious VDJ recombination scenarios. A later analysis defined each TCR beta chain by its CDR3 amino acid sequence plus V-gene family, and excluded reads lacking a unique V-gene family. To address suspected cross-contamination and a sequencing artifact, a later analysis removed some 620 highly shared, low-generation-probability nucleotide sequences. In a later analysis, a clonal expansion index for each public chain was calculated from normalized within-repertoire ranks of inferred template counts. Generation probabilities in a later analysis came from a VDJ recombination model fitted to out-of-frame rearrangements, and those results were checked against IGoR. In a later analysis, TCR-TCR, TCR-HLA and TCR-CMV co-occurrence was scored with hypergeometric tests, and a repertoire-size bias correction was applied to TCR pairs. False discovery rates were estimated in a later analysis by permuting HLA or CMV assignments 20 times. In a later analysis, co-occurring TCRs were grouped using DBSCAN, with TCRdist sequence similarity added in when clustering inside HLA-allele-positive subsets. Co-occurrence clustering excluded repertoires with fewer than 30,000 or more than 120,000 public chains, plus five with anomalous nucleotide sharing. In TCRdb, the immuneACCESS table is reduced to in-frame sequences with V and J assigned. These tables do not hold every clone; where another copy was compared, an unresolved V gene accounts for under half, and the others remain unexplained. The D gene and trimming were derived from the DNA, and the V and J assignments and clone size from that table. A total of some 140,000 clones appear in this sample, roughly 80% of them only once. The ten largest clonotypes hold around 1.2% of the sample.

The germline V gene provides CDR1 SGHTA and CDR2 FQGNSA. The CDR3 goes from the cysteine to the phenylalanine over 15 residues. Only the CDR3 DNA is retained, 45 bases long and in frame from the first base. V is cut by 1 base and J by 4 bases, and the space between the germline ends is 14 bases. Material: PBMCs. This TCR derives from a man aged 45-65 years in good health and CMV-seronegative. The V and J genes are TRBV7-2 and TRBJ2-7, with the D gene call left open. At the DNA level, the sequence is TGTGCCAGCAGCTTAGGGGCAGGTAACCCGTACGAGCAGTACTTC. Its protein is CASSLGAGNPYEQYF.